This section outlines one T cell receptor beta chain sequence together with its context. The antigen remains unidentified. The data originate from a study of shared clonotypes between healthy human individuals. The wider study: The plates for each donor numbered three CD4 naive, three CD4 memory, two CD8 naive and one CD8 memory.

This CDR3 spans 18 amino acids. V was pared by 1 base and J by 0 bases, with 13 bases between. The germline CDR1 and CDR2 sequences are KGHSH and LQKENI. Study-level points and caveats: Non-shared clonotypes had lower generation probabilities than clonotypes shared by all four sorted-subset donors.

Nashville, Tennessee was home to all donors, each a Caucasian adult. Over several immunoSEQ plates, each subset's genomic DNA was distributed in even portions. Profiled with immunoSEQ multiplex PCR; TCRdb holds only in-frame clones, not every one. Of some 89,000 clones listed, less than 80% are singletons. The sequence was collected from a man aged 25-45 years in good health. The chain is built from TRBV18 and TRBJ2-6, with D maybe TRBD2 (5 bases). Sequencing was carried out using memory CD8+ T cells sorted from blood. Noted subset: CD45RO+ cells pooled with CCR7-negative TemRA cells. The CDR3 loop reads CASSPRQVSDSGANVLTF. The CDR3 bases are TGTGCCAGCTCACCACGGCAGGTTAGCGACTCTGGGGCCAACGTCCTGACTTTC.